Listed below are T cell receptor beta chains from one sample, sequenced in a study of shared clonotypes between healthy human individuals. Here immunoSEQ multiplex PCR was the method, and the copy in TCRdb shows in-frame clones only, minus some. Of about 190,000 clones in the sample, approximately 61% were seen once. Specimen: memory CD4+ T cells sorted from blood. All receptors come from a man younger than 45 in good health. The CDR3 runs from the conserved cysteine through the conserved F or W. The D gene is left open where the match is weak. Part of the rows lack a size; the others show once, few, many or a class for expanded clones.

D	size	V	J	DNA	CDR3
TRBD2	.	TRBV5-1	TRBJ2-1	TGCGCCAGCAGCTTAACTAGCGGGAGGGCTTCCTCCTACAATGAGCAGTTCTTC	CASSLTSGRASSYNEQFF
.	.	TRBV7-3	TRBJ2-2	TGTGCCAGCAGCTACCGATGGACAGCGAACACCGGGGAGCTGTTTTTT	CASSYRWTANTGELFF
.	.	TRBV5-1	TRBJ2-1	TGCGCCAGCACCAAGATACCTGACTCCTACAATGAGCAGTTCTTC	CASTKIPDSYNEQFF
TRBD2	.	TRBV5-1	TRBJ2-6	TGCGCCAGCAGAACTGACATAGCGGGGTCAAACTCTGGGGCCAACGTCCTGACTTTC	CASRTDIAGSNSGANVLTF
.	.	TRBV20-1	TRBJ2-5	TGCAGTCTTTATACCCGGGCGACCCAGTACTTC	CSLYTRATQYF
TRBD2	few	TRBV2	TRBJ2-7	TGTGCCAGCAGTGTGGTACAGGCGGGGGACGAGCAGTACTTC	CASSVVQAGDEQYF
TRBD1	.	TRBV5-1	TRBJ2-1	TGCGCCAGCAGCGCACTGACAGGGAATGAGCAGTTCTTC	CASSALTGNEQFF
.	.	TRBV15	TRBJ1-2	TGTGCCACCAGTGGGGCCGGGGCCTATGGCTACACCTTC	CATSGAGAYGYTF
TRBD2	.	TRBV7-6	TRBJ2-4	TGTGCCAGCAGCCCGAGCCCGGGACTAGCGGGACCACAAAACATTCAGTACTTC	CASSPSPGLAGPQNIQYF
TRBD1	.	TRBV27	TRBJ1-5	TGTGCCAGCAGAAAAAGGGGGCGCGGGGAGCAGCCCCAGCATTTT	CASRKRGRGEQPQHF
.	.	TRBV6-1	TRBJ2-1	TGTGCCAGCAGTGAAGAATGGTCAGGGGGAGGGGAGCAGTTCTTC	CASSEEWSGGGEQFF
.	many	TRBV6-1	TRBJ1-3	TGTGCCAGCAGTGAAGTGGGGGCTAACACCATATATTTT	CASSEVGANTIYF
TRBD1	.	TRBV7-9	TRBJ2-3	TGTGCCAGCAGCTTAAATCTGGCAGGGGGCTCAGATACGCAGTATTTT	CASSLNLAGGSDTQYF
.	.	TRBV4-1	TRBJ2-3	TGCGCCAGCAGCCAGGGGGGGCTTCAGGCAGATACGCAGTATTTT	CASSQGGLQADTQYF
.	once	TRBV11-2	TRBJ2-1	TGTGCCAGCAGGCTAGGGGGACCCCCCCTAGAGCAGTTCTTC	CASRLGGPPLEQFF
.	.	TRBV5-4	TRBJ2-3	TGTGCCAGCAGGACGAGTGGGTCCACAGATACGCAGTATTTT	CASRTSGSTDTQYF
TRBD1	.	TRBV28	TRBJ1-5	TGTGCCAGCAGTTTGGGGGGACAGGGGCCCAATCAGCCCCAGCATTTT	CASSLGGQGPNQPQHF
.	.	TRBV29-1	TRBJ2-4	TGCAGCGTTGAAGGACTTTCAGGGGGGTCCAAAAACATTCAGTACTTC	CSVEGLSGGSKNIQYF
.	.	TRBV5-3	TRBJ2-3	TGTGCCAGAAGCTTGTCGATTCCTTTGAGCACAGATACGCAGTATTTT	CARSLSIPLSTDTQYF
.	.	TRBV29-1	TRBJ1-1	TGCAGCGTTGGTGCGTGGGAAGCTAACACTGAAGCTTTCTTT	CSVGAWEANTEAFF
.	.	TRBV5-5	TRBJ2-7	TGTGCCAGCAGCTTGGTTGCAGTAAGCTCCTACGAGCAGTACTTC	CASSLVAVSSYEQYF
TRBD2	.	TRBV2	TRBJ2-3	TGTGCCAGCAGTCGGCCTAGCGGGGGGGCTGATACGCAGTATTTT	CASSRPSGGADTQYF
TRBD1	.	TRBV9	TRBJ1-2	TGTGCCAGCAGCGCGGGACAGGGCAACGGCTACACCTTC	CASSAGQGNGYTF
.	many	TRBV6-1	TRBJ2-4	TGTGCCAGCAGTGAAAGGTGGGGCCCCAAAAACATTCAGTACTTC	CASSERWGPKNIQYF
TRBD2	few	TRBV5-1	TRBJ2-1	TGCGCCAGCAGCTCGAGCGGGAGTAAGGGTGAGCAGTTCTTC	CASSSSGSKGEQFF
.	few	TRBV30	TRBJ2-2	TGTGCCTGGAGTTGGGGCGGGGAGCTGTTTTTT	CAWSWGGELFF
.	.	TRBV6-1	TRBJ2-3	TGTGCCATCCGGACAGCCGGTCGGGATACGCAGTATTTT	CAIRTAGRDTQYF
.	.	TRBV7-2	TRBJ1-1	TGTGCCAGCAGCCCAGGTCGGAACACTGAAGCTTTCTTT	CASSPGRNTEAFF